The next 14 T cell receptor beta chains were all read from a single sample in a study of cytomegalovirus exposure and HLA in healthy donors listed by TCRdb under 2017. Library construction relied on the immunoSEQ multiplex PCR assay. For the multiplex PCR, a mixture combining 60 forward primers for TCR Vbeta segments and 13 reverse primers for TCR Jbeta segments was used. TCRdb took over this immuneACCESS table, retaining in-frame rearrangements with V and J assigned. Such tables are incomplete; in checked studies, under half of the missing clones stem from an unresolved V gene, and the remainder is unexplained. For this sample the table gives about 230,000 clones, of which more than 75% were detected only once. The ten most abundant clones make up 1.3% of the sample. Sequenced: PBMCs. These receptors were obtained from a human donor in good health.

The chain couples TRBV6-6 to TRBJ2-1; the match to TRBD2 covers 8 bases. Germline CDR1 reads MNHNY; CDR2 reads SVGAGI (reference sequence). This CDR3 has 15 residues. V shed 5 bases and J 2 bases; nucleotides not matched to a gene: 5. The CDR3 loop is CASSLTSDTYNEQFF. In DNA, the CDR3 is TGTGCCAGCAGTCTGACTAGCGATACCTACAATGAGCAGTTCTTC.

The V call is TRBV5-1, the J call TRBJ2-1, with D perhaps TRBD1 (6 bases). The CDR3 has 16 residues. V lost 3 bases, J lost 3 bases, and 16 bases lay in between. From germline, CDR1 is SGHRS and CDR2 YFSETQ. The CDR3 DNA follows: TGCGCCAGCAGCTCAGCACAGGGAAAGGTCTACAATGAGCAGTTCTTC. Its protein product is CASSSAQGKVYNEQFF.

CDR3 nucleotides: TGTGCCAGCAGCCCCCTAGCTCACACCGGGGAGCTGTTTTTT. Protein product: CASSPLAHTGELFF. The chain recombines TRBV11-2 with TRBJ2-2, with a tentative D call TRBD2 (5 bases). Germline V gene sequence: CDR1 SGHAT, CDR2 FQNNGV. The germline V and J ends were trimmed by 5 bases and 3 bases, with 10 bases remaining between them. The CDR3 contains 14 residues.

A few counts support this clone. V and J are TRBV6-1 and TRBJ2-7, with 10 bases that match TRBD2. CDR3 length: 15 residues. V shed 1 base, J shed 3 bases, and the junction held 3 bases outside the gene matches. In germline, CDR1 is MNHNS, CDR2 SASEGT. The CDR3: CASSEGSSGSYEQYF. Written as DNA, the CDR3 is TGTGCCAGCAGTGAAGGTTCTAGCGGGAGCTACGAGCAGTACTTC.

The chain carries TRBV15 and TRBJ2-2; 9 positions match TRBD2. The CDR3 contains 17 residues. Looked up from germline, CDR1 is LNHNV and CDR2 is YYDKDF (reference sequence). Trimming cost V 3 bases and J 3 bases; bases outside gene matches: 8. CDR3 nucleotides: TGTGCCACCAGCAGCCCCCCTAGCGGGAAGTACACCGGGGAGCTGTTTTTT. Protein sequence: CATSSPPSGKYTGELFF.

The CDR3 DNA sequence: TGTGCCATCAGTGATTCGAGGGCCCCGGCAGAGACCCAGTACTTC. Residues: CAISDSRAPAETQYF. This rearrangement joins TRBV10-3 to TRBJ2-5; possibly TRBD2 for D (5 bases). The length of the CDR3 is 15 residues. Per the germline V gene, CDR1 is ENHRY and CDR2 is SYGVKD. V was shortened by 3 bases and J by 4 bases, with 15 bases between the two germline ends.

The CDR3 sequence: CASRGDRFSYEQYF. The CDR3 bases are TGTGCCAGCAGGGGGGACAGGTTCTCCTACGAGCAGTACTTC. J is TRBJ2-7 and V is TRBV6-1; TRBD1 matches 8 bases. The CDR3 has 14 residues. Germline V gene lookup returns CDR1 MNHNS and CDR2 SASEGT. With V trimmed by 6 bases and J by 0 bases, 4 bases remained unmatched.

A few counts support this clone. CDR3 nucleotides: TGTGCCAGCAGTGAAGCGACAGGCTGGACTGAAGCTTTCTTT. Amino acids: CASSEATGWTEAFF. The rearrangement links TRBV6-1 to TRBJ1-1; tentatively, D is TRBD1 (6 bases). CDR3 length equals 14 residues. The V and J ends lost 0 bases and 5 bases respectively, with 10 bases between them. Looked up from germline, CDR1 is MNHNS and CDR2 is SASEGT.

In nucleotides, the CDR3 is TGTGCCAGCAGCTTGTACGGGGTTTTAGGCGAGCAGTACTTC. Translated: CASSLYGVLGEQYF. The gene calls are TRBV5-4 and TRBJ2-7; D perhaps matches TRBD2 (5 bases). V lost 1 base and J lost 6, with 14 bases in between. Germline values: CDR1 SGHNT, CDR2 YYREEE (reference sequence). The CDR3 contains 14 residues.

This CDR3 is CASSNPRDRGGYTF. The CDR3 region has the DNA TGTGCCAGCAGCAACCCCCGGGACAGGGGCGGCTACACCTTC. The chain joins TRBV7-8 to TRBJ1-2; 10 nucleotides match TRBD1. There are 14 residues in the CDR3. J lost 8 bases, V lost 5 bases, and 8 bases had no gene match. In germline, CDR1 is SGHVS, CDR2 FQNEAQ.

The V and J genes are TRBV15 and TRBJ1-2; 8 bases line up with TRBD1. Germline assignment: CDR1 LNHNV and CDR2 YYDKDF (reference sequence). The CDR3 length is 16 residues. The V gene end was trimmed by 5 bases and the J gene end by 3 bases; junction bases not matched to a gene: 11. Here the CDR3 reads CATSGRGQDIHYGYTF. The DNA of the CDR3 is TGTGCCACCAGCGGGCGGGGACAGGACATCCACTATGGCTACACCTTC.

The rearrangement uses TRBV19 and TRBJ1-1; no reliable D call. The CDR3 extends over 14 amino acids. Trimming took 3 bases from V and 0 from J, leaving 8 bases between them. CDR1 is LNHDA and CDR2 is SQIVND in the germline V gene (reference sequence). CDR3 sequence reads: CASSIGRLNTEAFF. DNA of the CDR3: TGTGCCAGTAGTATTGGGAGATTGAACACTGAAGCTTTCTTT.

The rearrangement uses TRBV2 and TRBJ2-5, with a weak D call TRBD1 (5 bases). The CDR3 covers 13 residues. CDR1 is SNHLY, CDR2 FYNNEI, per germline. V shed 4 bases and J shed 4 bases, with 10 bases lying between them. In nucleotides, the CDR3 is TGTGCCAGCAGTGGACAGTTAATAGAGACCCAGTACTTC. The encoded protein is CASSGQLIETQYF. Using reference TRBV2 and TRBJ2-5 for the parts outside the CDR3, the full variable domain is EPEVTQTPSHQVTQMGQEVILRCVPISNHLYFYWYRQILGQKVEFLVSFYNNEISEKSEIFDDQFSVERPDGSNFTLKIRSTKLEDSAMYFCASSGQLIETQYFGPGTRLLVL.

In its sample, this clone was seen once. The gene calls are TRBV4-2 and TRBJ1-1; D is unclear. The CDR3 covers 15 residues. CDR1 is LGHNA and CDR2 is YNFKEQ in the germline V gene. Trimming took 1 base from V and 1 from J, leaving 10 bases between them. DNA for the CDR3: TGTGCCAGCAGCCAAGTTCCTGGAGGGAACACTGAAGCTTTCTTT. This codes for CASSQVPGGNTEAFF.